The next 13 T cell receptor beta chains were all read from a single sample in a study of T cells after yellow fever vaccination. Each CDR3 protein is one row after TCRdb ran MiXCR on the 5' RACE reads. Of about 320,000 distinct CDR3 sequences in the sample, about 6.6% were seen once. The material sequenced was PBMCs, taken around 45 days after the first yellow fever vaccination. The receptors were sampled from a man younger than 30 who received the YFV17D yellow fever vaccine.

The rearrangement joins TRBV2 to TRBJ1-1; possibly TRBD1 for D (5 bases). The ends were cut back, 6 bases at V and 4 bases at J, with 15 bases in the middle. This CDR3 is built from 14 residues. The germline V gene encodes CDR1 SNHLY and CDR2 FYNNEI. The CDR3 bases are TGTGCCAGCAGCCCCGTGGGGGGGACCACTGAAGCTTTCTTT. Translation: CASSPVGGTTEAFF.

The chain is built from TRBV15 and TRBJ1-1; tentative D call: TRBD1 (6 bases). CDR1 and CDR2 from the germline V gene are LNHNV and YYDKDF (reference sequence). V was cut by 4 bases and J by 6 bases, with 18 bases left in between. The CDR3 length is 15 residues. The CDR3: CATSIRQGTFAEAFF. As DNA, the CDR3 is TGTGCCACCAGCATACGGCAGGGGACGTTCGCTGAAGCTTTCTTT. The complete variable domain, with remaining parts taken from reference TRBV15 and TRBJ1-1, reads DAMVIQNPRYQVTQFGKPVTLSCSQTLNHNVMYWYQQKSSQAPKLLFHYYDKDFNNEADTPDNFQSRRPNTSFCFLDIRSPGLGDTAMYLCATSIRQGTFAEAFFGQGTRLTVV.

This clonotype has a count of ten or more. The junction shows a germline mismatch at one end, possibly a read error. The chain uses TRBV20-1 and TRBJ1-3; 10 nucleotides align to TRBD1. In germline, CDR1 is DFQATT, CDR2 SNEGSKA (reference sequence). The CDR3 runs 11 residues. This CDR3 reads CSARQSTGGAF. CDR3 DNA: TGCAGTGCCAGACAGTCGACAGGGGGCGCCTTT.

The sample holds many counts of this clonotype. V is TRBV7-2 and J is TRBJ2-5; 9 positions match TRBD1. The V gene end was trimmed by 4 bases and the J gene end by 2 bases; junction bases not matched to a gene: 5. Germline-derived CDR1 and CDR2 are SGHTA and FQGNSA. This CDR3 has 15 residues. The CDR3 loop reads CASSSQGALQETQYF. CDR3 nucleotides: TGTGCCAGCAGCTCACAGGGGGCATTACAAGAGACCCAGTACTTC.

In its sample, this clonotype was seen a few times. The chain links TRBV7-9 to TRBJ1-1; D ambiguous. V dropped 1 base and J dropped 3 bases, with 9 bases sitting between them. In germline, CDR1 is SEHNR, CDR2 FQNEAQ (reference sequence). The CDR3 consists of 14 residues. The CDR3: CASSLGSAYTEAFF. In DNA form, the CDR3 reads TGTGCCAGCAGCTTAGGTAGTGCGTACACTGAAGCTTTCTTT.

This clonotype was counted only a few times. The chain has TRBV9 and TRBJ2-5; D not certain. The CDR3 covers 15 residues. Looked up from germline, CDR1 is SGDLS and CDR2 is YYNGEE. V lost 1 base, J lost 3 bases, and 13 bases lay in between. The chain's CDR3 is CASSVMGSREETQYF. DNA of the CDR3: TGTGCCAGCAGCGTAATGGGCAGCCGCGAAGAGACCCAGTACTTC.

This sequence joins TRBV18 and TRBJ2-5; a weak D match, TRBD2 (5 bases). The length of the CDR3 is 17 residues. Germline V CDR1 and CDR2: KGHSH, LQKENI. Deletions cut 3 bases from V and 7 bases from J, with 24 bases between. The CDR3 region has the DNA TGTGCCAGCTCACCGCAGCTTTGGATGGACGGGATAGGGACCCAGTACTTC. Encoded protein: CASSPQLWMDGIGTQYF.

This clonotype occurred many times. The chain combines TRBV5-1 with TRBJ1-2; tentative D call: TRBD1 (5 bases). Germline V gene sequence: CDR1 SGHRS, CDR2 YFSETQ. V dropped 0 bases and J dropped 3 bases, with 9 bases sitting between them. The CDR3 loop spans 14 amino acids. The CDR3 DNA follows: TGCGCCAGCAGCTTGGAAGGGACCTACTATGGCTACACCTTC. It is translated as CASSLEGTYYGYTF.

The rearrangement uses TRBV5-4 and TRBJ2-5; perhaps D is TRBD1 or TRBD2 (5 bases each). Germline values: CDR1 SGHNT, CDR2 YYREEE (reference sequence). Trimming left V 10 bases short and J 1 base short, with 20 bases between. CDR3 length: 15 amino acids. This chain's CDR3 is CAGAPSGSPQETQYF. The CDR3 DNA sequence: TGTGCCGGGGCCCCCTCAGGGAGTCCCCAAGAGACCCAGTACTTC.

This clonotype occurred many times. This rearrangement joins TRBV5-1 to TRBJ2-5; D is possibly TRBD2 (6 bases). Germline CDR1 and CDR2: SGHRS and YFSETQ. Trimming removed 5 bases from V and 3 bases from J, with 14 bases in between. The CDR3 covers 14 residues. CDR3 DNA sequence: TGCGCCAGCAGTGGTTCCCCGGGGGAAGAGACCCAGTACTTC. Translation gives CASSGSPGEETQYF.

This clonotype was counted a few times. This CDR3 reads CASSLTGWASYEQYF. The CDR3 DNA is TGTGCCAGCAGTTTAACGGGTTGGGCATCCTACGAGCAGTACTTC. The chain recombines TRBV27 with TRBJ2-7; D not certain. V was trimmed by 2 bases and J by 1 base, leaving 12 bases between them. The length of the CDR3 is 15 residues. From germline, CDR1 is MNHEY and CDR2 SMNVEV (reference sequence).

The rearrangement links TRBV27 to TRBJ2-1, with TRBD1 matching over 11 bases. Per germline, CDR1 MNHEY and CDR2 SMNVEV (reference sequence). CDR3 length: 14 amino acids. The junction had 7 bases not matched to a gene; V was cut back by 7 bases and J by 8 bases. The CDR3 nucleotides are TGTGCCAGCACTAGGGGACAGGGGGTCGATGAGCAGTTCTTC. This translates into CASTRGQGVDEQFF.

This clonotype was seen only a few times. V gene TRBV6-5 combines with J gene TRBJ1-4; D is possibly TRBD1 (6 bases). CDR1 is MNHEY, CDR2 SVGAGI, per germline. The CDR3 covers 15 residues. V lost 2 bases and J 8 bases, leaving 15 bases between the germline ends. In DNA form, the CDR3 reads TGTGCCAGCAGTTACGGCCACAGGGTAGGGGAAAAACTGTTTTTT. Amino acid sequence: CASSYGHRVGEKLFF.